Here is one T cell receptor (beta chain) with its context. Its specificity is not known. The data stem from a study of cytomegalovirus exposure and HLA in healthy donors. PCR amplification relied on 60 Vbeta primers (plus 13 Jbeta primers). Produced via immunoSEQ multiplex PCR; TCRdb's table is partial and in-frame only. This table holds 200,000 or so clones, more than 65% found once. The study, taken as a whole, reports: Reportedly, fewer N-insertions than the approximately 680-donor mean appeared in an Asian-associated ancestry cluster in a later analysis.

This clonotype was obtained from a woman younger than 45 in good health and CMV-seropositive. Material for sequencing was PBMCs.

The CDR3 is CASSLAIAESYNEQFF. Written as DNA, the CDR3 is TGTGCCAGCAGCTTAGCGATAGCGGAGTCCTACAATGAGCAGTTCTTC. The chain couples TRBV7-8 to TRBJ2-1, with D perhaps matching TRBD2 (6 bases). CDR1 is SGHVS, CDR2 FQNEAQ, per germline. Trimming removed 0 bases from V and 1 base from J, with 10 bases in between. This CDR3 is 16 amino acids long.